The clone carrying this T cell receptor (beta chain) was detected only once. What it binds is not known. The data were obtained in a study of shared clonotypes between healthy human individuals. Naive CD4+ cells were CD45RA-selected; the remaining cells were memory. Sorted subsets were amplified in replicate PCRs using 200 ng DNA, tens of thousands of T cell genomes. Clones were sequenced by immunoSEQ multiplex PCR, and TCRdb holds only the in-frame ones, with some missing. The sample lists roughly 1 million clones, 78% seen once, with more than 0.5% in the top ten. The CDR3 loop spans 14 amino acids. The V gene's germline CDR1 is SEHNR and CDR2 FQNEAQ (reference sequence). Losses at the gene ends were 7 bases for V and 4 bases for J; bases not matched to a gene: 8. Overall study findings and caveats: Larger estimated richness was generally recorded for naive subsets relative to memory subsets.

Sequencing was performed on memory CD4+ T cells from PBMCs. Sample subset: CD45RA-negative fraction. The genes are TRBV7-9 and TRBJ1-1; 8 nucleotides agree with TRBD1. The receptor was isolated from a man aged 18-30 years in good health. Some clones in this sample may be carry-over from other donors' samples. The CDR3 reads CASKPTGTGTEAFF. CDR3 bases: TGTGCCAGCAAACCCACCGGGACAGGCACTGAAGCTTTCTTT.